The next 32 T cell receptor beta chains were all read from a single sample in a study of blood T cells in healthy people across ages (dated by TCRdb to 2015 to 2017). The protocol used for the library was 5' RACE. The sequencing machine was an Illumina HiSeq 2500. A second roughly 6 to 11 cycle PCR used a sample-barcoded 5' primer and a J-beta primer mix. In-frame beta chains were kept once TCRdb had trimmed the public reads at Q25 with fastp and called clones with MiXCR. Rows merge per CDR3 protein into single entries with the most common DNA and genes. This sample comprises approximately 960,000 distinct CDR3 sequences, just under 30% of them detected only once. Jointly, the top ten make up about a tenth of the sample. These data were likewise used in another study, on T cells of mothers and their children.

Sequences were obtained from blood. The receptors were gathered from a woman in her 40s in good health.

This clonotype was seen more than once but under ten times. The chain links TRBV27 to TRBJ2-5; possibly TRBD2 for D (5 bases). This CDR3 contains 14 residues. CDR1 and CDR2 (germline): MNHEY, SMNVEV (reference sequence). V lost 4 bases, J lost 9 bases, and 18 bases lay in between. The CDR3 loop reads CASSSGTTLEAQYF. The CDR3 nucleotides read TGTGCCAGCAGTTCGGGAACAACTCTCGAGGCCCAGTACTTC.

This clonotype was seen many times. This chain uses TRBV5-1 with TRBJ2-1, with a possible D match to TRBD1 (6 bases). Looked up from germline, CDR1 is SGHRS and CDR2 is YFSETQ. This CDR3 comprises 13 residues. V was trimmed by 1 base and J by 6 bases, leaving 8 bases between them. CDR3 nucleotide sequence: TGCGCCAGCAGCTTGCAGGGGAGCAATGAGCAGTTCTTC. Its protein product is CASSLQGSNEQFF.

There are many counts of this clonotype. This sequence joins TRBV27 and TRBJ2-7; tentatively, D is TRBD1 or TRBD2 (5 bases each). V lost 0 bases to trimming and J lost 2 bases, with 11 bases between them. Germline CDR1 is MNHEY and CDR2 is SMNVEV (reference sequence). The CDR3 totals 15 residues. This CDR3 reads CASSLSWDGPYEQYF. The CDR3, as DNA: TGTGCCAGCAGTTTATCGTGGGACGGACCCTACGAGCAGTACTTC.

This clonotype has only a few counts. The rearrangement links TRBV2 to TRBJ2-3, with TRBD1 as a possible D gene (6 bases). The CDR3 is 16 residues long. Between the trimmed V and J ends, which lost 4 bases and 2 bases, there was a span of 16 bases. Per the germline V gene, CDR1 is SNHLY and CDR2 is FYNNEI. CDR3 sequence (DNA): TGTGCCAGCAGTGGGGCCCCGACAGGACTCACAGATACGCAGTATTTT. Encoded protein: CASSGAPTGLTDTQYF. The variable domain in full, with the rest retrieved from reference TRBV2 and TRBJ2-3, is EPEVTQTPSHQVTQMGQEVILRCVPISNHLYFYWYRQILGQKVEFLVSFYNNEISEKSEIFDDQFSVERPDGSNFTLKIRSTKLEDSAMYFCASSGAPTGLTDTQYFGPGTRLTVL.

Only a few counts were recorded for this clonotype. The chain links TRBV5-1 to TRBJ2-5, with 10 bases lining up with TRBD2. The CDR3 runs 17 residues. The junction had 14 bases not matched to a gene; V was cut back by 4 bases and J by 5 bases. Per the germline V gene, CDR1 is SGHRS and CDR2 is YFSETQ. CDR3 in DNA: TGCGCCAGCAGCCGCGGAGGTTTAGCGGGGGGCGCGGAGACCCAGTACTTC. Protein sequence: CASSRGGLAGGAETQYF.

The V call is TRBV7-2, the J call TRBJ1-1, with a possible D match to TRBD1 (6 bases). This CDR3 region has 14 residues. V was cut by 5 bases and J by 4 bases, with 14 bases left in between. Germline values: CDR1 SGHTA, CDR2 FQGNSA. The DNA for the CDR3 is TGTGCCAGCAGCCCAACCGGACAGCGCACTGAAGCTTTCTTT. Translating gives CASSPTGQRTEAFF.

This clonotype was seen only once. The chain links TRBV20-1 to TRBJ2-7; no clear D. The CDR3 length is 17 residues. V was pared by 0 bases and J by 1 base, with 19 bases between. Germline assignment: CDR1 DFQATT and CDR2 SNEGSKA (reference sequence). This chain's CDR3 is CSARDGLGRSLSYEQYF. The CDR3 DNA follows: TGCAGTGCTAGAGATGGTTTAGGCAGGAGCTTATCCTACGAGCAGTACTTC.

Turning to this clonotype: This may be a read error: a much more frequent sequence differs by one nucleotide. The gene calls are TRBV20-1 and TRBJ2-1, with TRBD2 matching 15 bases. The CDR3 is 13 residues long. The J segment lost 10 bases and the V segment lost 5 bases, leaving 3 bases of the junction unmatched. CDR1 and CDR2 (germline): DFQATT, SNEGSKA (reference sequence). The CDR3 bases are TGCAGTGCTCAAGGACTAGCGGGAGGGGAGCAGTTCTTC. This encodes CSAQGLAGGEQFF.

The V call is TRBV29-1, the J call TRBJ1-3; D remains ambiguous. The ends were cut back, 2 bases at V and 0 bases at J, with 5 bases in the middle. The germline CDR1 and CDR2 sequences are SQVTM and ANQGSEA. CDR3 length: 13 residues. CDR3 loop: CSVESYSGNTIYF. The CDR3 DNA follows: TGCAGCGTTGAAAGTTACTCTGGAAACACCATATATTTT.

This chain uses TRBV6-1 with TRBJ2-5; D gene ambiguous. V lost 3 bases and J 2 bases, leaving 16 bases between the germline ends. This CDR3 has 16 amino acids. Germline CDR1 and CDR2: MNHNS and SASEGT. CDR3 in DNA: TGTGCCAGCAGTGATATTTCGGGCTGGATACAAGAGACCCAGTACTTC. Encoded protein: CASSDISGWIQETQYF.

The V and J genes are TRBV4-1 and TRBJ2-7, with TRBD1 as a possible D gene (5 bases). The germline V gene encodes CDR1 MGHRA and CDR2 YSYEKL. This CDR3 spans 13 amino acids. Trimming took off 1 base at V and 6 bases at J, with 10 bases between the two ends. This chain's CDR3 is CASSQVLQGEQYF. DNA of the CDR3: TGCGCCAGCAGCCAAGTCCTGCAGGGCGAGCAGTACTTC.

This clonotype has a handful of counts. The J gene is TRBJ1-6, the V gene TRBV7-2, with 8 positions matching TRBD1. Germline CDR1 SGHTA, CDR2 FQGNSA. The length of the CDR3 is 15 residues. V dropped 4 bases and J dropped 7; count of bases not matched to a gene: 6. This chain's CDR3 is CASSWAGQGNSPLHF. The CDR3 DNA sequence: TGTGCCAGCAGCTGGGCAGGACAGGGAAATTCACCCCTCCACTTT.

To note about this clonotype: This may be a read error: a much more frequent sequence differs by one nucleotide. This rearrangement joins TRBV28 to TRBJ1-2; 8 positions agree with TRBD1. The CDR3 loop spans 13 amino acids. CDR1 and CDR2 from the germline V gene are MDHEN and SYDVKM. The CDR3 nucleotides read TGTGCCAGCAGACTTCCAGGGGGCACGGGCTGCACCTTC. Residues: CASRLPGGTGCTF.

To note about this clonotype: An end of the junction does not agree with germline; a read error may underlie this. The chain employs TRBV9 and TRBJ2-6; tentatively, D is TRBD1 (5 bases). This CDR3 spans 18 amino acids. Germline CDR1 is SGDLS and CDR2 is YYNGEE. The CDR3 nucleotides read TGTGCCAGCAGCGTCGCACCAACAGGTTACTCTGGGGCCAACGTCCGGACTTTC. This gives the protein CASSVAPTGYSGANVRTF.

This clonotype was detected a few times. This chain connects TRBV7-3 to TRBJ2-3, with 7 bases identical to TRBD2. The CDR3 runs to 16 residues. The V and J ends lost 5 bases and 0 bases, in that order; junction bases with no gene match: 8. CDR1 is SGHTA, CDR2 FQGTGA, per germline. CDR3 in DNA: TGTGCCAGCAGCCCCCCCCCGGGGGGTAGCACAGATACGCAGTATTTT. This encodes CASSPPPGGSTDTQYF.

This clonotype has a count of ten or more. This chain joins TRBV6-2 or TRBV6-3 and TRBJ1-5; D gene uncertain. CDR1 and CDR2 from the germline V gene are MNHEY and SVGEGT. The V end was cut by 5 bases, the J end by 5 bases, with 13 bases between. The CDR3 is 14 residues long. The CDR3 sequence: CASSPYNIDQPQHF. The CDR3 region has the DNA TGTGCCAGCAGTCCCTATAACATCGATCAGCCCCAGCATTTT.

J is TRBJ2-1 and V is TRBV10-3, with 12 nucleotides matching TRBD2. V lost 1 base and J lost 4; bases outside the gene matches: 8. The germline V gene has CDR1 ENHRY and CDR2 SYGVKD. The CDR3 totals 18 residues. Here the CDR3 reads CAISEFGLAGPQYNEQFF. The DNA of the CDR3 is TGTGCCATCAGTGAGTTTGGACTAGCGGGGCCCCAATACAATGAGCAGTTCTTC.

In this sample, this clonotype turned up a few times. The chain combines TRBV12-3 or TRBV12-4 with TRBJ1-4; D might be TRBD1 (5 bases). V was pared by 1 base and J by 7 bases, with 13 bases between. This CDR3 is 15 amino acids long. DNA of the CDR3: TGTGCCAGCAGTTTAGGAGTAGGGGTGGGTGAAAAACTGTTTTTT. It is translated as CASSLGVGVGEKLFF.

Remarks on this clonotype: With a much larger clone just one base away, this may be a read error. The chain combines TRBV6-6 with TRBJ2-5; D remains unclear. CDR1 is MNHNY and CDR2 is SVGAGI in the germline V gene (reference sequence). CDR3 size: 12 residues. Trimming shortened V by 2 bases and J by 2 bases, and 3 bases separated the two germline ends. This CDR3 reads CASSYAQETQYF. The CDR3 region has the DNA TGTGCCAGCAGTTACGCACAAGAGACCCAGTACTTC.

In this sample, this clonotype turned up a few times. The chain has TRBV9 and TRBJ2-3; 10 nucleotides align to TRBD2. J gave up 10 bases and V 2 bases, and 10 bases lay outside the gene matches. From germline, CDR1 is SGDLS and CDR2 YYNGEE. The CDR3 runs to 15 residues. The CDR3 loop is CASSVGLAARSPQYF. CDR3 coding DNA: TGTGCCAGCAGCGTCGGACTAGCGGCGCGCAGTCCGCAGTATTTT.

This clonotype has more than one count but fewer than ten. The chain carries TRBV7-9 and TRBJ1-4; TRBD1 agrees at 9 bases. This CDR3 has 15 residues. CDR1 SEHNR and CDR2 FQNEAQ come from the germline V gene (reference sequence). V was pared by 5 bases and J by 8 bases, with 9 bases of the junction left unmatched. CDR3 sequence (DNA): TGTGCCAGCAGCCCCGAGGGACAGGGAAAGGAAAAACTGTTTTTT. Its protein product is CASSPEGQGKEKLFF. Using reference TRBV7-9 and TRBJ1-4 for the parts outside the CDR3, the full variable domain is DTGVSQNPRHKITKRGQNVTFRCDPISEHNRLYWYRQTLGQGPEFLTYFQNEAQLEKSRLLSDRFSAERPKGSFSTLEIQRTEQGDSAMYLCASSPEGQGKEKLFFGSGTQLSVL.

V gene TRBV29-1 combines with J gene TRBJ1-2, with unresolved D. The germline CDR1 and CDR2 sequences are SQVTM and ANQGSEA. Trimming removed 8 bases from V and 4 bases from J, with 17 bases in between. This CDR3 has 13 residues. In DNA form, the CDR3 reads TGCAGCACAGAGGGCGGGCAAGCCTATGGCTACACCTTC. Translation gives CSTEGGQAYGYTF. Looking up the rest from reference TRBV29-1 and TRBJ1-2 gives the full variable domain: SAVISQKPSRDICQRGTSLTIQCQVDSQVTMMFWYRQQPGQSLTLIATANQGSEATYESGFVIDKFPISRPNLTFSTLTVSNMSPEDSSIYLCSTEGGQAYGYTFGSGTRLTVV.

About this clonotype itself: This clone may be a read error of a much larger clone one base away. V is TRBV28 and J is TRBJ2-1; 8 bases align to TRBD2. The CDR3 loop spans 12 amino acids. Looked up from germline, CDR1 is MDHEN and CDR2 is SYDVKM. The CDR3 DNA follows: TGTGCTTCAGCGGGGGACTCCTACGAGCAGTTCTTC. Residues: CASAGDSYEQFF.

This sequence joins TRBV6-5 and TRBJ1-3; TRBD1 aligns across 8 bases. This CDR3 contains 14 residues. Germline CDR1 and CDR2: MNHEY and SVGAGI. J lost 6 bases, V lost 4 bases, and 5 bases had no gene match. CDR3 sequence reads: CASSSTGDSNTIYF. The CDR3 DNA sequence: TGTGCCAGCAGTTCGACAGGGGACTCAAACACCATATATTTT.

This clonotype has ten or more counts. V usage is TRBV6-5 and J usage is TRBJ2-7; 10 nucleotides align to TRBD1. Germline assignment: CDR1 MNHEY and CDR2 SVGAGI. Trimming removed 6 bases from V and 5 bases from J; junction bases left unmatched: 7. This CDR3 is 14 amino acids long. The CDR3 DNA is TGTGCCAGCAGCACTGACAGGGGGCTAAACGAGCAGTACTTC. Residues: CASSTDRGLNEQYF.

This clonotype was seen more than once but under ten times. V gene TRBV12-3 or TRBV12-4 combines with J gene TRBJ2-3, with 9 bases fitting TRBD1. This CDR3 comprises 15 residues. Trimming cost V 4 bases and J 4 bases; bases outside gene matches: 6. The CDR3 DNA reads TGTGCCAGCAGTTCCCCGGGACAGGGTCCAGATACGCAGTATTTT. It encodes CASSSPGQGPDTQYF.

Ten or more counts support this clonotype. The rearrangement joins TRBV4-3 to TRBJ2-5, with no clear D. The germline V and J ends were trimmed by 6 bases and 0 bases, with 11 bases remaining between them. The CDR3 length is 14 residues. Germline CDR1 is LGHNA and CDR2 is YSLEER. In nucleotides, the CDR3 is TGCGCCAGCAGTCCGACCCCGTACCAAGAGACCCAGTACTTC. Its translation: CASSPTPYQETQYF.

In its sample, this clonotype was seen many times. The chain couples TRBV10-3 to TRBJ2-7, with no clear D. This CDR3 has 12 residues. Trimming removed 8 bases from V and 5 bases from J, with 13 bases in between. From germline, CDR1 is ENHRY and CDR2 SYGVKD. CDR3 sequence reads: CAIATRVHEQYF. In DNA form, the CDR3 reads TGTGCCATCGCGACAAGGGTCCACGAGCAGTACTTC.

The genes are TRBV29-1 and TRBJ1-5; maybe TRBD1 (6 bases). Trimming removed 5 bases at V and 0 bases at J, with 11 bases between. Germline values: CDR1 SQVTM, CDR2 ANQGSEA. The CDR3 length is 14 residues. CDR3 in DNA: TGCAGCGTTAGGACAGACAATAGCAATCAGCCCCAGCATTTT. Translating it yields CSVRTDNSNQPQHF.

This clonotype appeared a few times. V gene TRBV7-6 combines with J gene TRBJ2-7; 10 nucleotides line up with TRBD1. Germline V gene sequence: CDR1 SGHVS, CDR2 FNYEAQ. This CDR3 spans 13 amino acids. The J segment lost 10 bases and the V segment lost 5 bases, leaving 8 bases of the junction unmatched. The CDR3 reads CASSPNDRGQQYF. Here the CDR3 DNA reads TGTGCCAGCAGCCCCAACGACAGGGGGCAACAGTACTTC.

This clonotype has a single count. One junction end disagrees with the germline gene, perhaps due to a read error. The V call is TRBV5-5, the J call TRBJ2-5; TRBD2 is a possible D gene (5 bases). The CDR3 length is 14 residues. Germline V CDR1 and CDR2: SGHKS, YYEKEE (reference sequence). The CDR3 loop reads CASIQDLYQETQHF. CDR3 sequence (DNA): TGTGCCAGCATCCAGGACTTGTACCAAGAGACCCAGCACTTC.

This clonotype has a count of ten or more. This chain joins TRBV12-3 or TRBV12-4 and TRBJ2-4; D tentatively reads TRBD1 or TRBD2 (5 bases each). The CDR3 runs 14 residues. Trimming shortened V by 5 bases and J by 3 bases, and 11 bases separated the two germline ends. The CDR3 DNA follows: TGTGCCAGCAGTAAAAGGGACGGCAAAAACATTCAGTACTTC. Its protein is CASSKRDGKNIQYF.